A selection of T cell receptor beta chains follows, all from one sample in a study of shared clonotypes between healthy human individuals. Clones were read by immunoSEQ multiplex PCR, and TCRdb kept only the in-frame ones, dropping some. The sample shows 450,000 to 550,000 clones, 79% of them seen only once. The material sequenced was PBMCs. These receptors were collected from a woman aged 40 to 55 in good health. Some clones in this sample may be carry-over from other donors' samples. The CDR3 runs from the conserved cysteine through the conserved F or W.

>TRBJ1-1|TRBV7-9
CASSSEGGTEAFF
>TRBJ2-1|TRBV4-2
CASSQDFTREQFF
>TRBJ1-3|TRBV10-3
CAISTGTPGNTIYF
>TRBJ1-6|TRBV30
CALASIQKLNSPLHF
>TRBJ2-7|TRBV27
CASSLFGNSYEQYF
>TRBJ2-3|TRBV19
CASSRTSDTQYF
>TRBJ2-2|TRBV7-3
CASSRTGGGGGELFF
>TRBJ1-4|TRBV9
CASSVDSGPNEKLFF
>TRBJ2-1|TRBV9
CASSFSRGRDEQFF
>TRBJ1-5|TRBV19
CARGEGPTNQPQHF
>TRBJ2-7|TRBV11-2
CASSLEGGTGAYEQYF
>TRBJ2-7|TRBV15
CATSRDGGRAGEQYF
>TRBJ2-3|TRBV28
CASSPTPGRAYGRDTQYF
>TRBJ1-5|TRBV2
CASRDRFNQPQHF
>TRBJ1-5|TRBV28
CASSSLGRGNQPQHF
>TRBJ1-4|TRBV5-1
CASSSTASYEQLFF
>TRBJ1-5|TRBV28
CASSSGLLGQPQHF
>TRBJ2-3|TRBV5-6
CASSLQGLDTQYF
>TRBJ2-7|TRBV2
CASSDRLEGIGEQYF
>TRBJ2-3|TRBV7-3
CASSWTSSLPDTQYF
>TRBJ2-1|TRBV30
CAWRGGTSGRQGAEQFF
>TRBJ2-3|TRBV5-4
CASSSGTTTDTQYF
>NA|TRBV28
CASSFSGYYEQYF
>TRBJ2-7|TRBV4-1
CASSQDALRRTEQYF
>TRBJ1-1|TRBV27
CASSLFRNTEAFF
>TRBJ2-3|TRBV10-1
CASTDGAGEADTQYF
>TRBJ1-2|TRBV7-9
CASSQSRDSELYGYTF
>TRBJ1-1|TRBV29-1
CSVRQANTEAFF
>TRBJ1-1|TRBV7-2
CASSLGLGGFTEAFF
>TRBJ1-3|TRBV11-1
CASSLGRSSGNTIYF
>TRBJ1-5|TRBV19
CASSPNRVDQPQHF
>TRBJ1-1|TRBV18
CASSLGQGSTEAFF
>TRBJ1-1|TRBV6-6
CASSRAEPRTEAFF
>TRBJ2-7|TRBV6-5
CASSTGFSEQYF
>TRBJ2-7|TRBV2
CASSEGRGQRPYEQYF
>TRBJ2-7|TRBV19
CASSILASGAYEQYF
>TRBJ2-3|TRBV4-2
CASSQGSSGGTDTQYF
>TRBJ2-7|TRBV9
CASSADTTYEQYF